A single sample is the source of the 23 T cell receptor beta chains below, sequenced in a study of shared clonotypes between healthy human individuals. The assay was immunoSEQ multiplex PCR, and TCRdb's table has in-frame clones only and misses some. Among about 2.1 million clones, 85% to 95% were seen once, and the ten largest hold less than 2%. The naive CD8 population came from CD45RO-negative cells selected for CCR7, without terminally differentiated effector memory CD45RA+ cells. Source material: naive CD8+ T cells from PBMCs. The receptor source for this set is a man between 18 and 35 years old in good health. Some clones in this sample may be carry-over from other donors' samples.

The V and J genes are TRBV7-8 and TRBJ2-7, with 11 bases that match TRBD2. Unmatched junction bases numbered 10, after V lost 5 bases and J lost 4 bases. The CDR3 sequence is 16 residues long. Germline V CDR1 and CDR2: SGHVS, FQNEAQ. DNA for the CDR3: TGTGCCAGCAGCCCTAGCAGACTAGCGGGACAATACGAGCAGTACTTC. It encodes CASSPSRLAGQYEQYF.

The chain employs TRBV21-1 and TRBJ2-4; whether TRBD2, the table's D call, matches the DNA was not checked. TRBV21-1 is a pseudogene locus. The CDR3 spans 14 residues. CDR3 nucleotides: TGTGCCAGCCCGCGGACTAGCGGCGAACACATTCAGTACTTC. Translating gives CASPRTSGEHIQYF.

Here the CDR3 DNA reads TGTGCCAGCAGCTTAGGGGATTTTAGCACAGATACGCAGTATTTT. Translated, it gives CASSLGDFSTDTQYF. The chain has TRBV11-3 and TRBJ2-3; D gene ambiguous. The V end lost 1 base, the J end lost 0 bases, and 8 bases lay between the germline ends. CDR1 is SGHNT and CDR2 is YENEEA in the germline V gene. CDR3 size: 15 residues.

CDR3 DNA: TGTGCCAGCAGTTTAGGCCTGGGGGGTGGGTACGAGCAGTACTTC. Protein: CASSLGLGGGYEQYF. The chain uses TRBV28 and TRBJ2-7; possibly TRBD2 for D (6 bases). CDR3 length: 15 residues. Germline V gene lookup returns CDR1 MDHEN and CDR2 SYDVKM. V lost 2 bases and J lost 4, with 15 bases in between.

As concerns this clone: This specimen includes other DNA sequences encoding the same CDR3. This chain links TRBV4-1 with TRBJ2-7; 7 bases match TRBD1. V lost 1 base, J lost 0 bases, and 3 bases stayed unmatched. Germline V gene sequence: CDR1 MGHRA, CDR2 YSYEKL. This CDR3 has 15 amino acids. CDR3 in DNA: TGCGCCAGCAGCCAAGGGACAGGTTTCTCCTACGAGCAGTACTTC. The encoded protein is CASSQGTGFSYEQYF.

The genes are TRBV6-5 and TRBJ1-2; D call uncertain. V lost 3 bases to trimming and J lost 3 bases, with 17 bases between them. The V gene's germline CDR1 is MNHEY and CDR2 SVGAGI. The CDR3 has 16 residues. The CDR3 loop reads CASSYGRGGIDYGYTF. CDR3 DNA: TGTGCCAGCAGTTATGGCCGGGGAGGAATTGACTATGGCTACACCTTC.

V gene TRBV27 combines with J gene TRBJ1-1; D uncertain. Between the trimmed V and J ends, which lost 6 bases and 2 bases, there was a span of 1 base. The CDR3 extends over 10 amino acids. CDR1 and CDR2 from the germline V gene are MNHEY and SMNVEV (reference sequence). CDR3 loop: CASRNTEAFF. CDR3 DNA: TGTGCCAGCAGAAACACTGAAGCTTTCTTT.

V usage is TRBV6-1 and J usage is TRBJ1-5; 10 bases match TRBD1. The CDR3 totals 17 residues. In germline, CDR1 is MNHNS, CDR2 SASEGT. V was pared by 3 bases and J by 2 bases, with 7 bases of the junction left unmatched. The CDR3 DNA reads TGTGCCAGCAGTGACAGGGACAGGGGACGCGGCAATCAGCCCCAGCATTTT. It encodes CASSDRDRGRGNQPQHF.

The V and J genes are TRBV2 and TRBJ2-1, with 9 positions matching TRBD2. The CDR3 extends over 15 amino acids. Germline assignment: CDR1 SNHLY and CDR2 FYNNEI. Germline trimming cut 6 bases from V and 7 bases from J; bases unmatched to any gene: 10. CDR3 protein: CASSDSGSLGNEQFF. CDR3 in DNA: TGTGCCAGCAGCGATAGCGGGAGCCTGGGGAATGAGCAGTTCTTC. The complete variable domain, with remaining parts taken from reference TRBV2 and TRBJ2-1, reads EPEVTQTPSHQVTQMGQEVILRCVPISNHLYFYWYRQILGQKVEFLVSFYNNEISEKSEIFDDQFSVERPDGSNFTLKIRSTKLEDSAMYFCASSDSGSLGNEQFFGPGTRLTVL.

The count of this clone is one. The CDR3 sequence: CASSQGDSDYEQYF. DNA of the CDR3: TGCGCCAGCAGCCAAGGGGACTCAGACTACGAGCAGTACTTC. This chain links TRBV4-1 with TRBJ2-7, with a tentative D call TRBD2 (6 bases). This CDR3 spans 14 amino acids. Germline loops: CDR1 MGHRA, CDR2 YSYEKL. Between the trimmed V and J ends, which lost 1 base and 3 bases, there was a span of 10 bases.

For this clone: At the DNA level, this CDR3 is encoded by other sequences in the same sample as well. The chain is built from TRBV7-9 and TRBJ1-5, with D perhaps TRBD1 (5 bases). The V gene's germline CDR1 is SEHNR and CDR2 FQNEAQ (reference sequence). Trimming removed 4 bases at V and 4 bases at J, with 11 bases between. This CDR3 is 14 amino acids long. The CDR3 DNA reads TGTGCCAGCAGCTCCGGTGGGGGGAATCAGCCCCAGCATTTT. This gives the protein CASSSGGGNQPQHF.

This clone showed up just once. The rearrangement joins TRBV27 to TRBJ1-2; D call uncertain. V was pared by 4 bases and J by 6 bases, with 12 bases between. CDR3 length: 13 residues. CDR1 is MNHEY, CDR2 SMNVEV, per germline (reference sequence). CDR3 sequence (DNA): TGTGCCAGCAGTTCACCCCGGACGGATGGCTACACCTTC. Protein sequence: CASSSPRTDGYTF.

The chain carries TRBV13 and TRBJ1-1; no firm D call. V was trimmed by 8 bases and J by 5 bases, leaving 9 bases between them. The germline V gene encodes CDR1 PRHDT and CDR2 FYEKMQ (reference sequence). The CDR3 is 11 residues long. The CDR3 coding sequence is TGTGCCAGCGCCAGAGGGACTGAAGCTTTCTTT. This translates into CASARGTEAFF.

The chain uses TRBV4-2 and TRBJ2-3; TRBD2 aligns across 7 bases. V shed 4 bases, J shed 2 bases, and the junction held 9 bases outside the gene matches. The CDR3 spans 16 residues. CDR1 is LGHNA, CDR2 YNFKEQ, per germline. The CDR3 nucleotides are TGTGCCAGCAGCCCCAGACTAGCTTTTACCACAGATACGCAGTATTTT. Protein: CASSPRLAFTTDTQYF.

Regarding this clone: The same CDR3 also results from other DNA sequences found in this sample. V and J are TRBV4-2 and TRBJ1-1, with no clear D. The CDR3 is 13 amino acids. Trimming stripped 1 base from V and 2 bases from J, with 5 bases between. Germline V gene lookup returns CDR1 LGHNA and CDR2 YNFKEQ. Here the CDR3 reads CASSQVLNTEAFF. The CDR3 bases are TGTGCCAGCAGCCAAGTCCTAAACACTGAAGCTTTCTTT.

The V gene is TRBV29-1, the J gene TRBJ2-2; the D gene is possibly TRBD1 (6 bases). Trimming removed 0 bases at V and 6 bases at J, with 17 bases between. Germline CDR1 reads SQVTM; CDR2 reads ANQGSEA. The length of the CDR3 is 16 residues. The DNA of the CDR3 is TGCAGCGTTGAAGATCGAAAAGGGGGAATGGCCGGGGAGCTGTTTTTT. This translates into CSVEDRKGGMAGELFF.

V usage is TRBV9 and J usage is TRBJ2-2; D might be TRBD1 (5 bases). Trimming pared 4 bases from V and 2 bases from J, leaving 18 bases between. There are 17 residues in the CDR3. Germline CDR1 reads SGDLS; CDR2 reads YYNGEE. CDR3 region: CASSSPHSGPNTGELFF. CDR3 bases: TGTGCCAGCAGCTCCCCCCATTCAGGGCCTAACACCGGGGAGCTGTTTTTT.

The rearrangement joins TRBV28 to TRBJ2-7; maybe TRBD1 (5 bases). The germline CDR1 and CDR2 sequences are MDHEN and SYDVKM. CDR3 length equals 14 residues. V was cut by 5 bases and J by 0 bases, with 11 bases left in between. CDR3 nucleotides: TGTGCCAGCAGTCAACAGACAGCCTCCTACGAGCAGTACTTC. This gives the protein CASSQQTASYEQYF.

The chain carries TRBV5-1 and TRBJ1-1; the D gene is possibly TRBD1 (6 bases). CDR1 and CDR2 (germline): SGHRS, YFSETQ. V was pared by 4 bases and J by 4 bases, with 29 bases between. The CDR3 extends over 19 amino acids. CDR3 nucleotide sequence: TGCGCCAGCAGCGCAGTCGGGTTACAGGGCCACGGGGCGGGCACTGAAGCTTTCTTT. Encoded protein: CASSAVGLQGHGAGTEAFF. Together with reference TRBV5-1 and TRBJ1-1, the CDR3 gives the full variable domain: KAGVTQTPRYLIKTRGQQVTLSCSPISGHRSVSWYQQTPGQGLQFLFEYFSETQRNKGNFPGRFSGRQFSNSRSEMNVSTLELGDSALYLCASSAVGLQGHGAGTEAFFGQGTRLTVV.

This sequence joins TRBV9 and TRBJ2-3; TRBD2 agrees at 9 bases. Trimming took 0 bases from V and 2 from J; bases not matched to a gene: 4. This CDR3 comprises 16 residues. Germline CDR1 reads SGDLS; CDR2 reads YYNGEE. CDR3 region: CASSVEVAGATDTQYF. The CDR3, as DNA: TGTGCCAGCAGCGTAGAAGTAGCGGGGGCCACAGATACGCAGTATTTT.

This chain joins TRBV9 and TRBJ2-1; TRBD2 might be the D (5 bases). Germline V gives CDR1 SGDLS, CDR2 YYNGEE. The germline V and J ends were trimmed by 3 bases and 6 bases, with 7 bases remaining between them. This CDR3 is 12 amino acids long. CDR3 DNA: TGTGCCAGCAGCGGGAGCGGCAATGAGCAGTTCTTC. It translates to CASSGSGNEQFF.

V gene TRBV29-1 combines with J gene TRBJ1-2; 8 nucleotides align to TRBD1. Germline V gene data show CDR1 as SQVTM and CDR2 as ANQGSEA. The CDR3 is 12 residues long. Germline trimming cut 6 bases from V and 8 bases from J; bases unmatched to any gene: 8. Here the CDR3 reads CSVGTGRGGYTF. CDR3 bases: TGCAGCGTGGGGACAGGTCGAGGGGGCTACACCTTC.

This chain uses TRBV19 with TRBJ1-2, with D unclear. The V gene lost 6 bases and the J gene lost 3 bases, with 8 bases spanning the gap. Germline V gene data show CDR1 as LNHDA and CDR2 as SQIVND (reference sequence). CDR3 length: 12 residues. The CDR3 here is CASSPPDYGYTF. The DNA for the CDR3 is TGTGCCAGTAGCCCCCCAGACTATGGCTACACCTTC.